This T cell receptor (beta chain) stems from a study of cytomegalovirus exposure and HLA in healthy donors. Overall study findings and caveats: Common viral pathogens seemed to be connected with several of the most significant clusters, according to a later analysis. Data from an earlier analysis indicated that most TCR beta V segments were productive either about 90% or about 30% of the time.

Trimming removed 5 bases from V and 2 bases from J; junction bases left unmatched: 6. The CDR3 runs to 18 residues. Germline assignment: CDR1 LNHDA and CDR2 SQIVND (reference sequence). A multiplex PCR was run with 60 Vbeta primers and 13 Jbeta primers. Sequencing used immunoSEQ multiplex PCR; TCRdb keeps in-frame clones, though not all of them. The sample has approximately 150,000 clones; 80% are singletons. Concerning this clone itself: The antigen is not known.

The rearrangement uses TRBV19 and TRBJ2-1, with 16 bases fitting TRBD2. This TCR came from a man aged 30 to 39 in good health and CMV-seropositive. The sequenced sample consisted of PBMCs. The CDR3 DNA reads TGTGCCAGTAGTTCAGGGACTAGCGGGGGGGATGCCTACAATGAGCAGTTCTTC. This translates into CASSSGTSGGDAYNEQFF.